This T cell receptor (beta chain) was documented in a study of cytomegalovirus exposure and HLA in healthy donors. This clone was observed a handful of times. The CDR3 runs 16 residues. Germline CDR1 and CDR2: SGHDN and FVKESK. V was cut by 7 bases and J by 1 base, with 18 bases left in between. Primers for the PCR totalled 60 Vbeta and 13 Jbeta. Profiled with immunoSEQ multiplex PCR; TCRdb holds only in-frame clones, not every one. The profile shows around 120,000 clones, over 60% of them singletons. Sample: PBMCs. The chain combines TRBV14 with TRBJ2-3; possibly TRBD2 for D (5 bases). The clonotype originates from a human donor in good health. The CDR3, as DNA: TGTGCCAGCACGCCATATTCTAGCAGTCGCACAGATACGCAGTATTTT. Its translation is CASTPYSSSRTDTQYF.